A single sample gave rise to the 13 T cell receptor beta chains below, sequenced in a study of vaccination effects on CD4 cells after COVID-19. Sequencing was performed with immunoSEQ multiplex PCR; in TCRdb, only in-frame clones are kept and a portion is missing. The sample consists of around 30,000 clones, approximately 61% of them appearing once. Their target antigens are unknown. Viral peptide pool expansion of antigen-specific CD4+ T cells preceded sequencing in the ViraFEST assay. Cells that had been cultured for less than eleven days were the source of isolated CD4+ T cells. The input for sequencing was CD4+ T cells from PBMCs cultured with HCoV-229E spike peptides, taken before COVID-19 vaccination. The receptors stem from a human donor who received a COVID-19 vaccine.

The chain employs TRBV10-3 and TRBJ2-1; D may be TRBD2 (7 bases). This CDR3 is 11 amino acids long. The V end was cut by 5 bases, the J end by 10 bases, with 9 bases between. Germline V lookup: CDR1 ENHRY, CDR2 SYGVKD. CDR3 bases: TGTGCCATCAGTCGGGGGGCGGAGCAGTTCTTC. This sequence encodes CAISRGAEQFF.

The V gene is TRBV9, the J gene TRBJ1-1, with TRBD1 as a possible D gene (6 bases). From germline, CDR1 is SGDLS and CDR2 YYNGEE. Deletions cut 4 bases from V and 11 bases from J, with 15 bases between. This CDR3 spans 12 amino acids. CDR3 protein: CASSPQGRRAFF. In DNA, the CDR3 is TGTGCCAGCAGCCCTCAGGGGAGGAGGGCTTTCTTT.

This clone turned up a few times. The gene calls are TRBV2 and TRBJ1-1; tentative D call: TRBD1 (5 bases). The germline CDR1 and CDR2 sequences are SNHLY and FYNNEI. The CDR3 sequence is 14 residues long. Trimming removed 1 base from V and 5 bases from J, with 11 bases in between. This CDR3 is CASSEGRGWTEAFF. CDR3 nucleotides: TGTGCCAGCAGTGAAGGGAGGGGTTGGACTGAAGCTTTCTTT. Looking up the rest from reference TRBV2 and TRBJ1-1 gives the full variable domain: EPEVTQTPSHQVTQMGQEVILRCVPISNHLYFYWYRQILGQKVEFLVSFYNNEISEKSEIFDDQFSVERPDGSNFTLKIRSTKLEDSAMYFCASSEGRGWTEAFFGQGTRLTVV.

This clone was recorded only once. The CDR3: CASRGWDINQPQHF. The CDR3 DNA sequence: TGTGCCAGTAGGGGATGGGACATTAATCAGCCCCAGCATTTT. The chain joins TRBV19 to TRBJ1-5; D possibly corresponds to TRBD1 (6 bases). The CDR3 is 14 amino acids. CDR1 and CDR2 from the germline V gene are LNHDA and SQIVND (reference sequence). V lost 6 bases to trimming and J lost 4 bases, with 13 bases between them.

This clone was counted a single time. The V gene is TRBV10-3, the J gene TRBJ1-3; unclear D gene. The germline gives CDR1 ENHRY, CDR2 SYGVKD. CDR3 length equals 17 residues. The V end lost 4 bases, the J end lost 2 bases, and 18 bases lay between the germline ends. The CDR3: CAISGPRMLAAGNTIYF. CDR3 nucleotide sequence: TGTGCCATCAGTGGGCCGAGGATGCTGGCAGCTGGAAACACCATATATTTT.

This rearrangement joins TRBV10-2 to TRBJ1-2, with 8 bases aligning to TRBD1. Trimming cost V 2 bases and J 4 bases; bases outside gene matches: 3. The CDR3 extends over 14 amino acids. The germline CDR1 and CDR2 sequences are WSHSY and SAAADI. The CDR3, as DNA: TGCGCCAGCAGTGAGCAGGGGGCGACCTATGGCTACACCTTC. It is translated as CASSEQGATYGYTF.

The CDR3 spells CASSPAGQGYTF. As DNA, the CDR3 is TGTGCCAGTAGTCCGGCAGGGCAGGGCTACACCTTC. This rearrangement joins TRBV19 to TRBJ1-2, with a tentative D call TRBD1 (5 bases). This CDR3 is built from 12 residues. The germline CDR1 and CDR2 sequences are LNHDA and SQIVND (reference sequence). V lost 5 bases, J lost 8 bases, and 12 bases lay in between.

The chain combines TRBV30 with TRBJ2-1, with a weak D call TRBD2 (7 bases). Germline CDR1 GTSNPN, CDR2 SVGIG (reference sequence). CDR3 length: 14 amino acids. The V end lost 6 bases, the J end lost 5 bases, and 17 bases lay between the germline ends. The CDR3 DNA reads TGTGCCTGCTGGGGGCGGGAGTGGGACAATGAGCAGTTCTTC. Protein sequence: CACWGREWDNEQFF.

V usage is TRBV21-1 and J usage is TRBJ1-2. TRBV21-1 is reported as a pseudogene. This CDR3 comprises 18 residues. For the CDR3, the DNA is TGTGCCAGCAGCAAAGTAGCGGGGCGGAAGGGTATGCGGTATGGCTACACCTTC. This translates into CASSKVAGRKGMRYGYTF.

This rearrangement joins TRBV19 to TRBJ2-2, with D tentatively TRBD1 (6 bases). The germline V gene has CDR1 LNHDA and CDR2 SQIVND (reference sequence). This CDR3 is 14 amino acids long. With 4 bases removed from V and 7 bases from J, the gap between germline ends came to 13 bases. The CDR3 spells CASSKNTGFGELFF. The CDR3, as DNA: TGTGCCAGTAGTAAGAATACAGGGTTCGGGGAGCTGTTTTTT.

The gene calls are TRBV7-8 and TRBJ1-2, with unresolved D. Trimming took off 6 bases at V and 2 bases at J, with 10 bases between the two ends. The CDR3 runs 13 residues. CDR1 is SGHVS, CDR2 FQNEAQ, per germline. As DNA, the CDR3 is TGTGCCAGCAGGGTAGATGGGAACTATGGCTACACCTTC. Translated, it gives CASRVDGNYGYTF.

Only a few counts were recorded for this clone. This chain connects TRBV4-2 to TRBJ2-2; 8 bases align to TRBD2. Germline trimming cut 3 bases from V and 1 base from J; bases unmatched to any gene: 4. Germline V CDR1 and CDR2: LGHNA, YNFKEQ. CDR3 size: 16 residues. The CDR3: CASSQELAENTGELFF. The CDR3 DNA sequence: TGTGCCAGCAGCCAGGAACTAGCGGAGAACACCGGGGAGCTGTTTTTT.

The chain is built from TRBV6-5 and TRBJ1-1, with a tentative D call TRBD1 (6 bases). Trimming removed 6 bases at V and 6 bases at J, with 17 bases between. CDR3 length equals 14 residues. Germline CDR1 is MNHEY and CDR2 is SVGAGI. The CDR3: CASRVGAGTPEAFF. CDR3 DNA: TGTGCCAGCAGGGTTGGGGCAGGGACACCTGAAGCTTTCTTT.